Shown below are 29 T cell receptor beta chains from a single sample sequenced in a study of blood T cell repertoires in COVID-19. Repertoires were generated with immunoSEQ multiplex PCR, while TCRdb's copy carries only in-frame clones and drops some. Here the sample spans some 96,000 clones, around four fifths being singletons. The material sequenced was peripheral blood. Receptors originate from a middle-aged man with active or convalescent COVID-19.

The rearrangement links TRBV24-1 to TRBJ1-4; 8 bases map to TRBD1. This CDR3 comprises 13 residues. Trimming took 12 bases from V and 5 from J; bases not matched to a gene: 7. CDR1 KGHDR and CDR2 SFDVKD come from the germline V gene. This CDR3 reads CAPTDRVNEKLFF. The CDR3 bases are TGTGCCCCTACGGACAGGGTCAATGAAAAACTGTTTTTT.

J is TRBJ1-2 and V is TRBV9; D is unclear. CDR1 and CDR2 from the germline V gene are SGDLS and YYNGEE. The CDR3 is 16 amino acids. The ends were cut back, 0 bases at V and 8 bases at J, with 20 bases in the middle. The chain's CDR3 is CASSVEASRRAKGYTF. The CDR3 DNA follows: TGTGCCAGCAGCGTAGAGGCCTCGAGGCGGGCGAAAGGCTACACCTTC.

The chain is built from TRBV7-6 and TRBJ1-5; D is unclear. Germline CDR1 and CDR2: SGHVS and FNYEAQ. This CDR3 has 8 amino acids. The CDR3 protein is CPNQPQHF. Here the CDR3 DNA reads TGTCCTAATCAGCCCCAGCATTTT.

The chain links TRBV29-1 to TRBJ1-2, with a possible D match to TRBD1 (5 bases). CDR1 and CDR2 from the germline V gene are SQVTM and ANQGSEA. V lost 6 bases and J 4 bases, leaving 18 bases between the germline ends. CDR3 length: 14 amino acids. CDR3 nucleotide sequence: TGCAGCGTGCAGAAGGGTAGACAGCTCTATGGCTACACCTTC. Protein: CSVQKGRQLYGYTF.

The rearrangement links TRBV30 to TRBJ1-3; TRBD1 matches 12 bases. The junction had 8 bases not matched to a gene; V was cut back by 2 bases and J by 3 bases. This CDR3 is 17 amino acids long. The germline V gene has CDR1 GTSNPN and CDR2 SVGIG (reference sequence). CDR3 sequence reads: CAWSTGQGAINGNTIYF. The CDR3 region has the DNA TGTGCCTGGAGTACGGGACAGGGGGCAATTAATGGAAACACCATATATTTT.

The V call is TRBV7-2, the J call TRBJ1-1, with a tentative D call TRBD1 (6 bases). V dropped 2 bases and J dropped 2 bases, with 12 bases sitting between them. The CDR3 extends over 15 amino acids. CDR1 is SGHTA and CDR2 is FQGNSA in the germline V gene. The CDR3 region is CASSLRRGGNTEAFF. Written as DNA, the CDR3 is TGTGCCAGCAGCTTACGCAGGGGCGGAAACACTGAAGCTTTCTTT.

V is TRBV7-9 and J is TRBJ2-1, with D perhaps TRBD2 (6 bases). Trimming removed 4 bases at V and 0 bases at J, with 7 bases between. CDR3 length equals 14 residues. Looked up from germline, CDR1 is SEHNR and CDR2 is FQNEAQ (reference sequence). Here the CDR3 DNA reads TGTGCCAGCAGCTACGGGAGCTCCTACAATGAGCAGTTCTTC. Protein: CASSYGSSYNEQFF.

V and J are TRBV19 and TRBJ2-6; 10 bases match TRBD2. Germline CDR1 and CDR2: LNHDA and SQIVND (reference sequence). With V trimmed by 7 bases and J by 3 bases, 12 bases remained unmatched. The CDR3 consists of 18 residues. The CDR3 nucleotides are TGTGCCAGTAATCAGATCCCTAGCGGGAGAGTTGGGGCCAACGTCCTGACTTTC. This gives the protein CASNQIPSGRVGANVLTF.

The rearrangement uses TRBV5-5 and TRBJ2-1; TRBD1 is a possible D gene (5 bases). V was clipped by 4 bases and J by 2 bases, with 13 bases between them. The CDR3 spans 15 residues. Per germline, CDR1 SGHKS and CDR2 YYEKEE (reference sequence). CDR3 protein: CASSDWGQTYNEQFF. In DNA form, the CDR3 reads TGTGCCAGCAGCGACTGGGGCCAGACCTACAATGAGCAGTTCTTC. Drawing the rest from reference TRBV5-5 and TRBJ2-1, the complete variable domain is DAGVTQSPTHLIKTRGQQVTLRCSPISGHKSVSWYQQVLGQGPQFIFQYYEKEERGRGNFPDRFSARQFPNYSSELNVNALLLGDSALYLCASSDWGQTYNEQFFGPGTRLTVL.

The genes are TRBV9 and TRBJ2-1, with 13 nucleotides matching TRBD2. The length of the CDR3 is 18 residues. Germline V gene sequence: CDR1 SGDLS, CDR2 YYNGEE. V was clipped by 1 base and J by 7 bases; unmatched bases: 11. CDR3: CASSVRLAGGPATNEQFF. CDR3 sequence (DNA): TGTGCCAGCAGCGTACGACTAGCGGGAGGCCCGGCGACAAATGAGCAGTTCTTC.

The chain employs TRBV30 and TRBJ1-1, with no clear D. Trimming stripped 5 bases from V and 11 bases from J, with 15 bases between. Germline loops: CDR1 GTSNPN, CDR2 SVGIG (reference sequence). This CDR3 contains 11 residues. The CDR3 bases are TGTGCCTGGGCAAAAGACAAAAGGGCTTTCTTT. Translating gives CAWAKDKRAFF.

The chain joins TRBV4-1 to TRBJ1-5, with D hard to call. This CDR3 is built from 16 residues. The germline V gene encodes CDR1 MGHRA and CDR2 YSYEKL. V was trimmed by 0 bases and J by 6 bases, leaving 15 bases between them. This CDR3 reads CASSQDFGQAGQPQHF. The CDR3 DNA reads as TGCGCCAGCAGCCAAGACTTTGGGCAGGCGGGTCAGCCCCAGCATTTT.

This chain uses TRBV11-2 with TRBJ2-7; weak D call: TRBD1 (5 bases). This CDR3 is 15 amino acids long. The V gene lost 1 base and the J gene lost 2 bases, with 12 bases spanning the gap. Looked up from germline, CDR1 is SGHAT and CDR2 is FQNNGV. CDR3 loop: CASSLGQGLTYEQYF. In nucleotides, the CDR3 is TGTGCCAGCAGCTTAGGGCAGGGCCTAACCTACGAGCAGTACTTC. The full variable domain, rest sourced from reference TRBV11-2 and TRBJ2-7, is EAGVAQSPRYKIIEKRQSVAFWCNPISGHATLYWYQQILGQGPKLLIQFQNNGVVDDSQLPKDRFSAERLKGVDSTLKIQPAKLEDSAVYLCASSLGQGLTYEQYFGPGTRLTVT.

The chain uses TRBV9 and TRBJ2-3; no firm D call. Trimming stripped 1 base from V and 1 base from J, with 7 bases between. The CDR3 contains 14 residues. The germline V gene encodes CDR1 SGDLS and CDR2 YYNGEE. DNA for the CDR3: TGTGCCAGCAGCGTAAAACGCGGCACAGATACGCAGTATTTT. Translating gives CASSVKRGTDTQYF.

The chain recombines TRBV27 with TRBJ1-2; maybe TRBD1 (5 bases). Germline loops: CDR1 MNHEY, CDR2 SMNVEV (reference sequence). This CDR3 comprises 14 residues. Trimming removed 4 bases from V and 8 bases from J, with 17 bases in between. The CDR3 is CASSYHRSMGGYTF. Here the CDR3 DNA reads TGTGCCAGCAGTTATCACAGGTCCATGGGAGGCTACACCTTC.

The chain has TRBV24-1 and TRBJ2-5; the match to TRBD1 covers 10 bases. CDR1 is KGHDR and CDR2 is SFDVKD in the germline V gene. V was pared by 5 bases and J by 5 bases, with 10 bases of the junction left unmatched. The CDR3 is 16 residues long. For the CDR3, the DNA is TGTGCCACCAGTGCCCCTGAGGGGACAGGGGTGGAGACCCAGTACTTC. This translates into CATSAPEGTGVETQYF.

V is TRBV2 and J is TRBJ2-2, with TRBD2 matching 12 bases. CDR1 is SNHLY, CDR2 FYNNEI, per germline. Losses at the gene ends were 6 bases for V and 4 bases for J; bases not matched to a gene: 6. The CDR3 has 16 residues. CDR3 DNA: TGTGCCAGCAGGGAACGACTAGCGGGAGCCACCGGGGAGCTGTTTTTT. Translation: CASRERLAGATGELFF.

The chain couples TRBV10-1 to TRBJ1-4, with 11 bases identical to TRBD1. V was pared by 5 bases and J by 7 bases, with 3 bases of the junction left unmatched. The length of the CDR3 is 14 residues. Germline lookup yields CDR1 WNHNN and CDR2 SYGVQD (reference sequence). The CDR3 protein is CASSPGQGVEKLFF. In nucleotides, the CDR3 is TGCGCCAGCAGTCCGGGACAGGGGGTTGAAAAACTGTTTTTT.

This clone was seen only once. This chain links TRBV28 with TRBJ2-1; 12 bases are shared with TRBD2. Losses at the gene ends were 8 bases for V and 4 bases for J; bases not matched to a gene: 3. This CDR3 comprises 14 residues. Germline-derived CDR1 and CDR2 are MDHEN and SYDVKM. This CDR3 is CASQLAGGYNEQFF. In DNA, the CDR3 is TGTGCCAGCCAACTAGCGGGAGGTTACAATGAGCAGTTCTTC.

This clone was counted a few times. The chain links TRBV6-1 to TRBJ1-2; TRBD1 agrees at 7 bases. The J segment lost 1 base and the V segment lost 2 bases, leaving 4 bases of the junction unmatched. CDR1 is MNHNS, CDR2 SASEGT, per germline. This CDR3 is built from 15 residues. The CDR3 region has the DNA TGTGCCAGCAGTGAATTAGGGGACAGTAACTATGGCTACACCTTC. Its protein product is CASSELGDSNYGYTF.

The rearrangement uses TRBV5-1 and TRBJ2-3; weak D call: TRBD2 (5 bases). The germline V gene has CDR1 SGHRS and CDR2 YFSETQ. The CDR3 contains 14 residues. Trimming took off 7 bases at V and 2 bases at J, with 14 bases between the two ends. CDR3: CASYGVPPTDTQYF. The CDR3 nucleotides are TGCGCCAGCTACGGGGTGCCTCCCACAGATACGCAGTATTTT.

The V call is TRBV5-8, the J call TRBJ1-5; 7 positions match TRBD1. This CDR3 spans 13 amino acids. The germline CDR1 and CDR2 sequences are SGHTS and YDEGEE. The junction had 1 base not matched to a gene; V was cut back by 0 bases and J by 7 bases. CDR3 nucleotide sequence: TGTGCCAGCAGCTTGGCAGGGGGACAGCCCCAGCATTTT. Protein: CASSLAGGQPQHF. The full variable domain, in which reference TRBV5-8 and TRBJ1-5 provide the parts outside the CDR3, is EAGVTQSPTHLIKTRGQQATLRCSPISGHTSVYWYQQALGLGLQFLLWYDEGEERNRGNFPPRFSGRQFPNYSSELNVNALELEDSALYLCASSLAGGQPQHFGDGTRLSIL.

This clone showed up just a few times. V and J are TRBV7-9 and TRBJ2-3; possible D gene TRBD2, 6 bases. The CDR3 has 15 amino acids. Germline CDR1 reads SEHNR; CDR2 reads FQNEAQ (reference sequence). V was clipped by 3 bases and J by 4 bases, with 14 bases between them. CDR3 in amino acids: CASSFGQGGPDTQYF. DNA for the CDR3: TGTGCCAGCAGCTTCGGCCAGGGAGGCCCAGATACGCAGTATTTT.

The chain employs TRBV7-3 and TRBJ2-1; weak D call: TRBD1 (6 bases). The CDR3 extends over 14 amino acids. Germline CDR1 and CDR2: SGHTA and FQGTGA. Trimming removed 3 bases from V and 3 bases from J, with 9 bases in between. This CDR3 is CASSLDSVYNEQFF. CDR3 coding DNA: TGTGCCAGCAGCTTGGACAGCGTCTACAATGAGCAGTTCTTC.

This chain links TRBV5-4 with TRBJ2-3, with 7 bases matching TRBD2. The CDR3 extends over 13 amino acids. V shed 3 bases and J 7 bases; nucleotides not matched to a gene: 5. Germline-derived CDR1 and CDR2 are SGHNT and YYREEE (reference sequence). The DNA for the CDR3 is TGTGCCAGCAGCTCTCCGGGACTAAATACGCAGTATTTT. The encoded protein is CASSSPGLNTQYF.

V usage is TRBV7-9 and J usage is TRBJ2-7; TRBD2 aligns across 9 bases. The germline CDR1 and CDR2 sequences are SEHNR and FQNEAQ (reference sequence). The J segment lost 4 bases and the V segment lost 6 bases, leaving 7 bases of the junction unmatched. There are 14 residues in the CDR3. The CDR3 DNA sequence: TGTGCCAGCAGTTCTAGCGGGAAAAGTTACGAGCAGTACTTC. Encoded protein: CASSSSGKSYEQYF.

CDR3 in DNA: TGTGCCAGCAGCTTTACAGGGTCGACTGAAGCTTTCTTT. Its protein product is CASSFTGSTEAFF. The chain uses TRBV7-3 and TRBJ1-1; D is perhaps TRBD1 (6 bases). Germline CDR1 SGHTA, CDR2 FQGTGA. This CDR3 is built from 13 residues. V gave up 3 bases and J gave up 5 bases, with 10 bases separating them.

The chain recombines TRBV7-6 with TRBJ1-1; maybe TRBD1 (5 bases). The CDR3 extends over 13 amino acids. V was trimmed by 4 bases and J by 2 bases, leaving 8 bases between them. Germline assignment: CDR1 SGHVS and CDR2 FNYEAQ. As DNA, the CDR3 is TGTGCCAGCAGCTCCCAGGGTAACACTGAAGCTTTCTTT. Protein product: CASSSQGNTEAFF.

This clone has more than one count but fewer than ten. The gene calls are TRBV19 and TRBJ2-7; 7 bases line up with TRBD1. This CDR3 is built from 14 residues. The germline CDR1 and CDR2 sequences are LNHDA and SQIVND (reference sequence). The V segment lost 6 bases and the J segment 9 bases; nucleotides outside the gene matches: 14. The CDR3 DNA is TGTGCCAGTAGGGGACAGCCGGTGCGAGAGGGGCAGTACTTC. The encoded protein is CASRGQPVREGQYF. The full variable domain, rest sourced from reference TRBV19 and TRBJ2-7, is DGGITQSPKYLFRKEGQNVTLSCEQNLNHDAMYWYRQDPGQGLRLIYYSQIVNDFQKGDIAEGYSVSREKKESFPLTVTSAQKNPTAFYLCASRGQPVREGQYFGPGTRLTVT.